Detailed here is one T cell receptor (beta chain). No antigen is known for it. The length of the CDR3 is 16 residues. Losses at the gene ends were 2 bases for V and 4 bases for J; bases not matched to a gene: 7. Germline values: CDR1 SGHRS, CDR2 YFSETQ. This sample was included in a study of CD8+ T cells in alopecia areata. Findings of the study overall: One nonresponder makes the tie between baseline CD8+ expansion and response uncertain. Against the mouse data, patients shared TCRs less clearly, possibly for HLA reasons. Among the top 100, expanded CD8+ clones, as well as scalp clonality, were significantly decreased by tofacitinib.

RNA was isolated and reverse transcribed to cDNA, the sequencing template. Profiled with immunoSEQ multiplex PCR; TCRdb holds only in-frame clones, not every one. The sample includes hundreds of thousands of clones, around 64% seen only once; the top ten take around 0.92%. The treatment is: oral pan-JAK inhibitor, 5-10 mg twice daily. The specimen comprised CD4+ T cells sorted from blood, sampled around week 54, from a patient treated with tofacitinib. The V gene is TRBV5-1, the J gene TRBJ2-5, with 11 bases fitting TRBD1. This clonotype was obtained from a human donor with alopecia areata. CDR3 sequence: CASSFRTGGAGETQYF. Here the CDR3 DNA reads TGCGCCAGCAGCTTCCGGACAGGGGGCGCGGGAGAGACCCAGTACTTC.